The clone carrying this TCR beta chain has more than one count but fewer than ten. Antigen specificity is unknown. This sample is drawn from a study of beta chain features in type 1 diabetes. The sequenced template was cDNA made from the entire isolated RNA. Sequenced by immunoSEQ multiplex PCR; TCRdb stores in-frame clones only, minus some. The sample includes under 850,000 clones, around 15% seen only once; the top ten take 0.02% to 0.025%. Study-wide points: When VDJ junctions were examined, type 1 diabetes patients showed fewer insertions and more deletions. Within each of all four CD4+ subsets, Type 1 diabetes patients had TCRB CDR3s that were moderately but significantly shorter.

CDR1 is SEHNR, CDR2 FQNEAQ, per germline (reference sequence). Unmatched junction bases numbered 17, after V lost 5 bases and J lost 6 bases. The CDR3 sequence is 17 residues long. Sequenced material: naive CD4+ T cells from blood. The clonotype comes from a young man with type 1 diabetes. The genes are TRBV7-9 and TRBJ1-2; 8 bases are a match to TRBD1. The CDR3 region has the DNA TGTGCCAGCAGCGACATAGGCGGGACAGGCCAAGACCATGGCTACACCTTC. Encoded protein: CASSDIGGTGQDHGYTF.